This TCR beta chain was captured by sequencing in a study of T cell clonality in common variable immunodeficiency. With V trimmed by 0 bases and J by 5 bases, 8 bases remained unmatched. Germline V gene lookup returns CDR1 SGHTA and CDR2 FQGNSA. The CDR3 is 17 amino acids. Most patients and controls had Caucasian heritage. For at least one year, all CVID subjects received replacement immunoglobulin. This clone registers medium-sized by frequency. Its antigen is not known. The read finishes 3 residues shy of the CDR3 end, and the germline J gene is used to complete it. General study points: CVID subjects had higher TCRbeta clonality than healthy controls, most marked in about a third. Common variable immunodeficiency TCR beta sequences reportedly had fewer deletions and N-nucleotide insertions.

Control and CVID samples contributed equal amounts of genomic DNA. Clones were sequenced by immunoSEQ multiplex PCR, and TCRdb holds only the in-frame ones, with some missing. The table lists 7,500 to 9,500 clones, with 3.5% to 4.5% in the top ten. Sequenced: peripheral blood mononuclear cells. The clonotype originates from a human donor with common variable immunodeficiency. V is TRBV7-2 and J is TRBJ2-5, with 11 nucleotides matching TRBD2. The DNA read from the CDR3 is TGTGCCAGCAGCTTAGCAGGACTAGCGGGTTCCCGGGAGACC. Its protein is CASSLAGLAGSRET. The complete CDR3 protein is CASSLAGLAGSRETQYF.